This entry is about one TCR beta chain. One entry per CDR3 protein results from TCRdb running MiXCR on the RT-PCR reads. The repertoire has approximately 210,000 distinct CDR3 sequences, 35% to 50% of them found once; the top ten carry about 30%. The sample originates from a study of patients and donors after allogeneic stem cell transplantation. V lost 2 bases, J lost 6 bases, and 11 bases lay in between. The CDR3 sequence is 13 residues long. The sequencing sample was made of blood, either unsorted or a sorted T cell fraction (not recorded which). The chain recombines TRBV12-3 or TRBV12-4 with TRBJ2-7; tentatively, D is TRBD1 (6 bases). This receptor was identified in a human donor who was either an allogeneic HSCT recipient or a stem cell or donor lymphocyte infusion donor (not recorded which). It is not recorded whose cells these are; they may come from a transplant donor. The CDR3 loop reads CASSLPLQGEQYF. CDR3 coding DNA: TGTGCCAGCAGTTTACCCCTACAGGGCGAGCAGTACTTC.